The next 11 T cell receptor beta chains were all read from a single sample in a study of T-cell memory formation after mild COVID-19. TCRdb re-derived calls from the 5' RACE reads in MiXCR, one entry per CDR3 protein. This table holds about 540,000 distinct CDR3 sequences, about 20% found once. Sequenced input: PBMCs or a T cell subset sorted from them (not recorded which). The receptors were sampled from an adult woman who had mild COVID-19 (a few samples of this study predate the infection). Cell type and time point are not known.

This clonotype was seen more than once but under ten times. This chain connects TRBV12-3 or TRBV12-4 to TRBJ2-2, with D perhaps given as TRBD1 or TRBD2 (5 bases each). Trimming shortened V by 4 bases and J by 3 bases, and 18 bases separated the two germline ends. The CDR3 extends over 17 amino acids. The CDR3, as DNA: TGTGCCAGCAGTTCTTCTGGGTGGGGGACCCACACCGGGGAGCTGTTTTTT. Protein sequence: CASSSSGWGTHTGELFF.

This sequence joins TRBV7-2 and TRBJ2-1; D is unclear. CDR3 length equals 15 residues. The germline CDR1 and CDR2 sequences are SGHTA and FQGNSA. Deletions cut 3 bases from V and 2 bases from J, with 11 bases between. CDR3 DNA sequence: TGTGCCAGCAGCTTTGGGTCTTCTGCCTACAATGAGCAGTTCTTC. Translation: CASSFGSSAYNEQFF.

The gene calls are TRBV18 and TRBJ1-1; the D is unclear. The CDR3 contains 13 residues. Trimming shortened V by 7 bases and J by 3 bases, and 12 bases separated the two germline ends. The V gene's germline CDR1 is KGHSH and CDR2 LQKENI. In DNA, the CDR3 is TGTGCCAGCTGCCAACTGCGGGACACTGAAGCTTTCTTT. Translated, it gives CASCQLRDTEAFF.

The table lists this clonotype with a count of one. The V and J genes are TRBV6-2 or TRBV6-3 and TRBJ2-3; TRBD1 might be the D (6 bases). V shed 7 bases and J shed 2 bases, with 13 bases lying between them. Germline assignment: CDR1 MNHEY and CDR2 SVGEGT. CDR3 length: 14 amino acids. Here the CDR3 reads CASTRTDLTDTQYF. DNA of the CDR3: TGTGCCAGCACTCGGACAGACCTCACAGATACGCAGTATTTT.

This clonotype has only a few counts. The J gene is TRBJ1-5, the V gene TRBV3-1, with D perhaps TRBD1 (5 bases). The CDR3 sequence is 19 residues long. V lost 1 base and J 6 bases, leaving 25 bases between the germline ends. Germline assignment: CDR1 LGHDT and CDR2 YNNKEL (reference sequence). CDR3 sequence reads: CASSQGQLDSTTFIQPQHF. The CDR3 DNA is TGTGCCAGCAGCCAAGGACAGCTAGATAGTACGACTTTCATTCAGCCCCAGCATTTT. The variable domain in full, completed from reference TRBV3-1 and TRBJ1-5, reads DTAVSQTPKYLVTQMGNDKSIKCEQNLGHDTMYWYKQDSKKFLKIMFSYNNKELIINETVPNRFSPKSPDKAHLNLHINSLELGDSAVYFCASSQGQLDSTTFIQPQHFGDGTRLSIL.

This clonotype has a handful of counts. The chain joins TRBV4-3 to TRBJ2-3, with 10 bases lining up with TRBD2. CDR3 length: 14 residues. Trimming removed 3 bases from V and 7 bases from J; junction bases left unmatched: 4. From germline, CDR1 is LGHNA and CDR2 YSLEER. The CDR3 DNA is TGCGCCAGCAGCCAGGAGCGGGAGGGGAATACGCAGTATTTT. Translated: CASSQEREGNTQYF.

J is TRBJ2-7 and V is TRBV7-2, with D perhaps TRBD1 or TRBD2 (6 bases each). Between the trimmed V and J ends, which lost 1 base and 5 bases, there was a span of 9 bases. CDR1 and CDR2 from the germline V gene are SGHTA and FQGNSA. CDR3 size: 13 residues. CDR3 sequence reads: CASSLGGANEQYF. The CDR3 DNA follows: TGTGCCAGCAGCTTAGGGGGGGCCAACGAGCAGTACTTC.

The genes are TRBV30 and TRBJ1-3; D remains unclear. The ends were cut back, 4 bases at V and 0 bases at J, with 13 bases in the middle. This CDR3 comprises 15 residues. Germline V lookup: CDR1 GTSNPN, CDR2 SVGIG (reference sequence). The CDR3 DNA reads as TGTGCCTGGATAATCACTCACAGCTCTGGAAACACCATATATTTT. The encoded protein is CAWIITHSSGNTIYF.

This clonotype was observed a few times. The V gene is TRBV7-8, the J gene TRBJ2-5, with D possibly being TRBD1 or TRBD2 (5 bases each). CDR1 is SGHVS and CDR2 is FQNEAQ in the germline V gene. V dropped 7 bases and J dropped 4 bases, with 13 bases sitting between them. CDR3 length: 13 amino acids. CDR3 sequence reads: CASTTGLRETQYF. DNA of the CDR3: TGTGCCAGCACCACGGGGCTTCGAGAGACCCAGTACTTC. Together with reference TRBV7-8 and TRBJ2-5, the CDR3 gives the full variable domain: GAGVSQSPRYKVAKRGQDVALRCDPISGHVSLFWYQQALGQGPEFLTYFQNEAQLDKSGLPSDRFFAERPEGSVSTLKIQRTQQEDSAVYLCASTTGLRETQYFGPGTRLLVL.

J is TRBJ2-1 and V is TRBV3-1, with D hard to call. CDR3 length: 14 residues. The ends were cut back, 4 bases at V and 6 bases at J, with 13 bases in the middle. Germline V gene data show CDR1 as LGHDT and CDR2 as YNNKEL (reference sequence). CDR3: CASSRLGSSNEQFF. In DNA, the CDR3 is TGTGCCAGCAGCCGCCTCGGATCCAGCAATGAGCAGTTCTTC.

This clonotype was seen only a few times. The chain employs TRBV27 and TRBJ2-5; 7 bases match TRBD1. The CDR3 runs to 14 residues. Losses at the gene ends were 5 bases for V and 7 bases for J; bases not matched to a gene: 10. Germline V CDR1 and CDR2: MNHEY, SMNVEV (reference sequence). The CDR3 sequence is CASSGRQGPGTQYF. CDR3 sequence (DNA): TGTGCCAGCAGTGGTAGACAGGGACCCGGGACCCAGTACTTC.